Here is one T cell receptor beta chain with its context. In the source study's methods: Scientists estimated how many nucleated cells there were by amplifying reference gene primers. Sequencing was performed with immunoSEQ multiplex PCR; in TCRdb, only in-frame clones are kept and a portion is missing. Clone size and the V and J calls come from that table; the DNA yielded D and trimming. The sample has 160,000 or so clones, approximately 80% seen once; the top ten hold approximately 5.4%. This sample is drawn from a study of blood T cell repertoires in COVID-19. Study background: Some COVID-19 samples were acute and others convalescent; all came from the United States, Italy and Spain. Sources were T cells, B-cell-depleted T cells, or PBMCs; the material itself was cDNA or gDNA.

Before being deemed recovered, Cohort 3 donors had two negative PCRs, clearance, or symptom resolution. Trimming stripped 6 bases from V and 4 bases from J, with 17 bases between. The CDR3 totals 15 residues. Per the germline V gene, CDR1 is SGHRS and CDR2 is YFSETQ. The chain combines TRBV5-1 with TRBJ1-3; D unclear. The source material was PBMCs or T cells enriched from blood (not recorded which). The sequence came from a man between 40 and 49 years old who had recovered from COVID-19. CDR3 amino acids: CASMVELRSGNTIYF. For the CDR3, the DNA is TGCGCCAGCATGGTGGAGTTGAGGTCCGGAAACACCATATATTTT.